One sample yielded the 10 T cell receptor beta chains listed below, sequenced in a study of control samples from healthy donors and cancer patients. Here immunoSEQ multiplex PCR was the method, and the copy in TCRdb shows in-frame clones only, minus some. This table has around 140,000 clones, roughly 92% appearing once. The sequencing sample was made of blood. Every receptor here comes from a man aged 40-55 years in good health.

This CDR3 reads CASTLSGSGYTF. In nucleotides, the CDR3 is TGTGCCAGCACCCTAAGTGGCTCCGGCTACACCTTC. V gene TRBV7-2 combines with J gene TRBJ1-2; D is uncertain. Trimming stripped 7 bases from V and 8 bases from J, with 14 bases between. Germline V gene data show CDR1 as SGHTA and CDR2 as FQGNSA. This CDR3 spans 12 amino acids.

This clone has a single count. The chain joins TRBV6-5 to TRBJ2-2; D ambiguous. Germline V lookup: CDR1 MNHEY, CDR2 SVGAGI. V lost 8 bases to trimming and J lost 0 bases, with 4 bases between them. The CDR3 totals 12 residues. Here the CDR3 reads CASVANTGELFF. CDR3 sequence (DNA): TGTGCCAGCGTAGCGAACACCGGGGAGCTGTTTTTT.

J is TRBJ2-7 and V is TRBV4-1, with D possibly matching TRBD1 (6 bases). CDR3 length: 14 amino acids. Trimming took 4 bases from V and 3 from J, leaving 13 bases between them. The V gene's germline CDR1 is MGHRA and CDR2 YSYEKL. The CDR3 nucleotides are TGCGCCAGCAGCCCGGGAACAGGGCTCTACGAGCAGTACTTC. Translated: CASSPGTGLYEQYF.

The chain employs TRBV10-1 and TRBJ1-5, with TRBD1 as a possible D gene (5 bases). Germline V lookup: CDR1 WNHNN, CDR2 SYGVQD (reference sequence). The length of the CDR3 is 13 residues. Trimming removed 4 bases from V and 4 bases from J, with 8 bases in between. The CDR3 reads CASSGAGNQPQHF. The CDR3 DNA follows: TGCGCCAGCAGTGGGGCAGGGAATCAGCCCCAGCATTTT.

The genes are TRBV19 and TRBJ1-2, with D tentatively TRBD1 (6 bases). Trimming took off 7 bases at V and 2 bases at J, with 11 bases between the two ends. CDR3 length: 13 amino acids. CDR1 and CDR2 (germline): LNHDA, SQIVND (reference sequence). Here the CDR3 DNA reads TGTGCCAGTACCTGGGACACCAACTATGGCTACACCTTC. Protein sequence: CASTWDTNYGYTF.

The chain has TRBV18 and TRBJ1-1, with D tentatively TRBD1 (6 bases). The V and J ends lost 6 bases and 2 bases respectively, with 13 bases between them. Germline V lookup: CDR1 KGHSH, CDR2 LQKENI. This CDR3 has 14 amino acids. The CDR3 DNA is TGTGCCAGCTCCCACAAGGGGGTAAACACTGAAGCTTTCTTT. Protein product: CASSHKGVNTEAFF.

This chain connects TRBV27 to TRBJ1-2; a possible D gene is TRBD1 (5 bases). The germline V gene has CDR1 MNHEY and CDR2 SMNVEV (reference sequence). This CDR3 has 13 residues. V lost 8 bases to trimming and J lost 13 bases, with 23 bases between them. The CDR3 here is CASATGGGLSVTF. In nucleotides, the CDR3 is TGTGCCAGCGCTACCGGGGGGGGTTTGAGTGTCACCTTC.

The chain is built from TRBV7-9 and TRBJ2-7, with 14 bases matching TRBD2. V lost 5 bases and J lost 12; bases outside the gene matches: 9. The germline gives CDR1 SEHNR, CDR2 FQNEAQ (reference sequence). This CDR3 has 14 residues. Here the CDR3 reads CASSPQGLAGDLYF. The CDR3 nucleotides are TGTGCCAGCAGCCCCCAGGGACTAGCGGGAGATTTGTACTTC.

The V call is TRBV7-3, the J call TRBJ1-2; D call uncertain. V lost 3 bases to trimming and J lost 6 bases, with 14 bases between them. CDR1 is SGHTA, CDR2 FQGTGA, per germline. CDR3 length equals 14 residues. This chain's CDR3 is CASSFGLSRNGYTF. CDR3 coding DNA: TGTGCCAGCAGCTTCGGGCTCTCTAGGAATGGCTACACCTTC.

The J gene is TRBJ2-1, the V gene TRBV7-9; D is unresolved. The V and J ends lost 5 bases and 4 bases respectively, with 9 bases between them. CDR3 size: 13 residues. The germline CDR1 and CDR2 sequences are SEHNR and FQNEAQ (reference sequence). CDR3 region: CASSPPWYNEQFF. The CDR3 DNA sequence: TGTGCCAGCAGCCCGCCTTGGTACAATGAGCAGTTCTTC.